These 14 T cell receptor beta chains originate from one sample sequenced in a study of blood T cell repertoires in COVID-19. Sequenced by immunoSEQ multiplex PCR; TCRdb stores in-frame clones only, minus some. The sample yields 30,000 or so clones, 80% to 95% seen once. The sequencing sample was made of peripheral blood. These receptors all come from a male donor with active COVID-19.

V gene TRBV19 combines with J gene TRBJ1-4; 7 bases map to TRBD1. V dropped 5 bases and J dropped 6; count of bases not matched to a gene: 9. Germline CDR1 LNHDA, CDR2 SQIVND (reference sequence). CDR3 size: 15 residues. The CDR3 protein is CASSPTGVEYEKLFF. In DNA form, the CDR3 reads TGTGCCAGTAGTCCAACAGGGGTGGAATATGAAAAACTGTTTTTT. The whole variable domain, filled in from reference TRBV19 and TRBJ1-4, reads DGGITQSPKYLFRKEGQNVTLSCEQNLNHDAMYWYRQDPGQGLRLIYYSQIVNDFQKGDIAEGYSVSREKKESFPLTVTSAQKNPTAFYLCASSPTGVEYEKLFFGSGTQLSVL.

This clone was seen only a few times. This chain uses TRBV4-2 with TRBJ1-1; TRBD1 is a possible D gene (6 bases). Germline V gene sequence: CDR1 LGHNA, CDR2 YNFKEQ. This CDR3 has 15 residues. V lost 0 bases and J lost 4, with 12 bases in between. The CDR3 spells CASSQEAQGPTEAFF. CDR3 nucleotides: TGTGCCAGCAGCCAAGAGGCACAGGGACCCACTGAAGCTTTCTTT.

V and J are TRBV6-6 and TRBJ2-7, with D perhaps matching TRBD2 (6 bases). Germline CDR1 reads MNHNY; CDR2 reads SVGAGI (reference sequence). Trimming cost V 3 bases and J 7 bases, with 10 bases left between them. The CDR3 contains 12 residues. The chain's CDR3 is CASSYKLAEQYF. The CDR3 nucleotides read TGTGCCAGCAGTTATAAACTAGCTGAGCAGTACTTC.

The gene calls are TRBV7-9 and TRBJ2-3; 9 positions match TRBD1. CDR1 and CDR2 from the germline V gene are SEHNR and FQNEAQ (reference sequence). This CDR3 spans 16 amino acids. The V gene end was trimmed by 5 bases and the J gene end by 4 bases; junction bases not matched to a gene: 10. The CDR3: CASSIFTGGASDTQYF. In nucleotides, the CDR3 is TGTGCCAGCAGCATATTTACAGGGGGCGCATCAGATACGCAGTATTTT.

The J gene is TRBJ2-2, the V gene TRBV12-3 or TRBV12-4, with D unresolved. This CDR3 contains 13 residues. V gave up 3 bases and J gave up 6 bases, with 8 bases separating them. The CDR3 region is CASSFFRPGELFF. CDR3 sequence (DNA): TGTGCCAGCAGTTTTTTCAGGCCCGGGGAGCTGTTTTTT.

This chain uses TRBV6-2 or TRBV6-3 with TRBJ2-4; a weak D match, TRBD2 (6 bases). V was shortened by 0 bases and J by 7 bases, with 10 bases between the two germline ends. This CDR3 region has 14 residues. Germline CDR1 MNHEY, CDR2 SVGEGT. The CDR3 is CASSYSPSGNIQYF. The CDR3 DNA sequence: TGTGCCAGCAGTTACTCGCCCAGCGGGAACATTCAGTACTTC.

Of note for this clone: One end of the junction varies from germline; a read error may be responsible. V is TRBV6-5 and J is TRBJ2-6; 7 bases map to TRBD1. The CDR3 length is 16 residues. Germline V gene data show CDR1 as MNHEY and CDR2 as SVGAGI. The CDR3 sequence: CASRYRGSSGANVLTF. CDR3 bases: TGTGCCAGCCGTTACAGGGGCAGCTCTGGGGCCAACGTCCTGACTTTC.

The V and J genes are TRBV7-3 and TRBJ1-1; 7 bases map to TRBD1. CDR1 is SGHTA, CDR2 FQGTGA, per germline. This CDR3 spans 15 amino acids. The ends lost 4 bases at V and 1 base at J; junction bases unmatched: 6. The CDR3 region is CASSSRTGGNTEAFF. The CDR3 DNA reads as TGTGCCAGCAGCTCCCGGACAGGCGGGAACACTGAAGCTTTCTTT. The complete variable domain, with remaining parts taken from reference TRBV7-3 and TRBJ1-1, reads GAGVSQTPSNKVTEKGKYVELRCDPISGHTALYWYRQSLGQGPEFLIYFQGTGAADDSGLPNDRFFAVRPEGSVSTLKIQRTERGDSAVYLCASSSRTGGNTEAFFGQGTRLTVV.

The rearrangement joins TRBV27 to TRBJ1-1; TRBD1 agrees at 9 bases. The V and J ends lost 9 bases and 0 bases, in that order; junction bases with no gene match: 20. The CDR3 length is 19 residues. The V gene's germline CDR1 is MNHEY and CDR2 SMNVEV (reference sequence). CDR3 sequence: CASLGTGIFRSPLNTEAFF. In DNA form, the CDR3 reads TGTGCCAGTCTGGGGACAGGGATTTTTCGTTCTCCCTTGAACACTGAAGCTTTCTTT.

This chain connects TRBV30 to TRBJ1-6; 7 bases map to TRBD1. CDR1 GTSNPN and CDR2 SVGIG come from the germline V gene (reference sequence). The CDR3 length is 13 residues. Trimming removed 3 bases from V and 8 bases from J; junction bases left unmatched: 4. The CDR3 protein is CAWRQGNYSPLHF. The CDR3 region has the DNA TGTGCCTGGAGACAGGGGAATTATTCACCCCTCCACTTT.

This chain joins TRBV9 and TRBJ2-7; tentative D call: TRBD1 (6 bases). The V end lost 0 bases, the J end lost 6 bases, and 13 bases lay between the germline ends. Germline V CDR1 and CDR2: SGDLS, YYNGEE. The CDR3 is made up of 14 amino acids. CDR3 sequence reads: CASSVEQGSGEQYF. The CDR3 DNA reads as TGTGCCAGCAGCGTAGAGCAGGGGTCTGGCGAGCAGTACTTC.

This chain connects TRBV4-2 to TRBJ1-1, with D perhaps TRBD1 (6 bases). V was cut by 0 bases and J by 0 bases, with 8 bases left in between. The CDR3 sequence is 15 residues long. In germline, CDR1 is LGHNA, CDR2 YNFKEQ. The CDR3 is CASSQETGLNTEAFF. The CDR3, as DNA: TGTGCCAGCAGCCAAGAGACAGGCCTGAACACTGAAGCTTTCTTT.

The chain carries TRBV19 and TRBJ2-1; D gene unclear. Germline-derived CDR1 and CDR2 are LNHDA and SQIVND (reference sequence). Trimming took 5 bases from V and 0 from J, leaving 11 bases between them. The CDR3 contains 15 residues. The CDR3 spells CASSSVTISYNEQFF. The CDR3 DNA sequence: TGTGCCAGTAGTTCAGTAACTATCTCCTACAATGAGCAGTTCTTC.

This chain connects TRBV2 to TRBJ1-1; D is unresolved. Germline CDR1 is SNHLY and CDR2 is FYNNEI. With 2 bases removed from V and 4 bases from J, the gap between germline ends came to 14 bases. The CDR3 loop spans 15 amino acids. The CDR3: CASSERRHRGTEAFF. As DNA, the CDR3 is TGTGCCAGCAGTGAACGGAGGCATCGGGGCACTGAAGCTTTCTTT.